What follows is one T cell receptor beta chain and its context. What it binds is not known. The data belong to a study of vaccination effects on CD4 cells after COVID-19. After expansion with viral peptide pools in the ViraFEST assay, antigen-specific CD4+ T cells were sequenced. A roughly 10-day culture period preceded the isolation of CD4+ T cells. Participants completed two doses of the BNT162b2 or mRNA-1273 vaccine. Vaccinated recipients, who were negative for nucleocapsid antibodies, had no history of SARS-CoV-2 infection. Peptides at approximately 9.6 ug/ml and IL-2 at around 9.3 IU/ml were added to two million PBMC per well. Study results and caveats: Few convalescent patients were studied, and early post-infection samples were lacking. Late post-vaccination samples showed marked contraction of infection- and vaccine-induced clones.

Generated by immunoSEQ multiplex PCR, the TCRdb table keeps only in-frame clones and is missing some. The table has 57,000 or so clones, around 78% seen once. The CDR3 length is 14 residues. Germline CDR1 is MNHEY and CDR2 is SVGAGI. Deletions cut 7 bases from V and 10 bases from J, with 17 bases between. The sequence was collected from a human donor who received a COVID-19 vaccine. The sample consisted of CD4+ T cells from PBMCs cultured with HCoV-229E spike peptides, taken after COVID-19 vaccination. The chain is built from TRBV6-5 and TRBJ1-6, with D maybe TRBD1 (5 bases). CDR3 amino acids: CASTPGGSWSPLHF. In DNA form, the CDR3 reads TGTGCCAGCACCCCCGGGGGTAGTTGGTCACCCCTCCACTTT.